Below are 24 T cell receptor beta chains sequenced from a single sample in a study of T cells after yellow fever vaccination. TCRdb called the 5' RACE reads again in MiXCR, with one record for every CDR3 protein. Among 300,000 to 450,000 distinct CDR3 sequences listed, 6.2% were seen once. Sequencing used PBMCs, obtained 5 days after the yellow fever booster vaccination. The receptors were sampled from a man between 25 and 39 years old who received the YFV17D yellow fever vaccine.

The chain joins TRBV7-2 to TRBJ2-7, with a tentative D call TRBD1 (5 bases). The V end was cut by 4 bases, the J end by 3 bases, with 10 bases between. The CDR3 totals 13 residues. Germline CDR1 and CDR2: SGHTA and FQGNSA. CDR3: CASSSDRNYEQYF. The CDR3 bases are TGTGCCAGCAGCTCCGACAGAAACTACGAGCAGTACTTC.

This clonotype occurred a few times. This chain links TRBV7-2 with TRBJ2-5, with D possibly TRBD2 on 5 matching bases. The germline CDR1 and CDR2 sequences are SGHTA and FQGNSA. The V end was cut by 7 bases, the J end by 5 bases, with 11 bases between. CDR3 length equals 12 residues. The CDR3 DNA sequence: TGTGCCAGCAACAACCCGGGGGAGACCCAGTACTTC. The encoded protein is CASNNPGETQYF.

The rearrangement links TRBV12-3 or TRBV12-4 to TRBJ2-1, with 11 bases identical to TRBD2. Trimming took 6 bases from V and 8 from J; bases not matched to a gene: 9. The CDR3 covers 15 residues. CDR3 residues: CASSPTSGKDYEQFF. CDR3 in DNA: TGTGCCAGCAGCCCGACTAGCGGGAAGGACTATGAGCAGTTCTTC.

The chain couples TRBV5-1 to TRBJ2-7, with 9 bases that match TRBD2. CDR3 length: 15 residues. CDR1 is SGHRS, CDR2 YFSETQ, per germline. Trimming cost V 0 bases and J 3 bases; bases outside gene matches: 4. CDR3 coding DNA: TGCGCCAGCAGCTTGGTAGGTAGCGGGAGCTACGAGCAGTACTTC. Protein sequence: CASSLVGSGSYEQYF.

This clonotype has a count of ten or more. This rearrangement joins TRBV5-1 to TRBJ1-5; D remains ambiguous. Trimming took off 1 base at V and 5 bases at J, with 10 bases between the two ends. The CDR3 sequence is 14 residues long. Germline V lookup: CDR1 SGHRS, CDR2 YFSETQ. This CDR3 is CASSLSGFDQPQHF. In DNA, the CDR3 is TGCGCCAGCAGCTTGTCTGGGTTTGATCAGCCCCAGCATTTT.

This clonotype was seen at least ten times. The CDR3 loop is CASSFSLAETQYF. CDR3 bases: TGTGCCAGCAGTTTCTCGCTAGCTGAGACCCAGTACTTC. V usage is TRBV12-3 or TRBV12-4 and J usage is TRBJ2-5; maybe TRBD2 (5 bases). V lost 3 bases, J lost 5 bases, and 10 bases lay in between. The CDR3 contains 13 residues.

This chain joins TRBV6-5 and TRBJ2-7; tentative D call: TRBD2 (6 bases). CDR1 and CDR2 (germline): MNHEY, SVGAGI. The CDR3 consists of 15 residues. Trimming took 4 bases from V and 7 from J, leaving 20 bases between them. The CDR3 is CASSWTGTVAEEQYF. The CDR3 DNA reads TGTGCCAGCAGTTGGACCGGGACTGTCGCCGAGGAGCAGTACTTC.

With respect to this clonotype: Given a much more abundant clone one base away, this may be a read error. The chain joins TRBV4-3 to TRBJ2-3, with D uncertain. Germline V gives CDR1 LGHNA, CDR2 YSLEER. CDR3 size: 13 residues. DNA for the CDR3: TGCGCCAGCAGCCAAGATATCCCAGATACGCCGTATTTT. Translation: CASSQDIPDTPYF.

As for this clonotype: A read error is possible here, since a much larger clone lies one base away. This chain connects TRBV7-2 to TRBJ2-7; 10 bases are shared with TRBD1. The CDR3 runs 15 residues. The ends lost 1 base at V and 6 bases at J; junction bases unmatched: 6. Looked up from germline, CDR1 is SGHTA and CDR2 is FQGNSA. The CDR3 nucleotides are TGTGCCAGCAGCTTAGAGGCGACAGGGGGCGGCGAGCAGTACTTC. Encoded protein: CASSLEATGGGEQYF.

This clonotype was found many times. This sequence joins TRBV7-2 and TRBJ2-1; D is perhaps TRBD2 (5 bases). There are 14 residues in the CDR3. Trimming left V 3 bases short and J 3 bases short, with 9 bases between. Germline lookup yields CDR1 SGHTA and CDR2 FQGNSA. In nucleotides, the CDR3 is TGTGCCAGCAGCTTTCGGACTCTCTACAATGAGCAGTTCTTC. It translates to CASSFRTLYNEQFF. The full variable domain, rest sourced from reference TRBV7-2 and TRBJ2-1, is GAGVSQSPSNKVTEKGKDVELRCDPISGHTALYWYRQSLGQGLEFLIYFQGNSAPDKSGLPSDRFSAERTGGSVSTLTIQRTQQEDSAVYLCASSFRTLYNEQFFGPGTRLTVL.

This clonotype occurred many times. V is TRBV12-3 or TRBV12-4 and J is TRBJ1-6; 7 nucleotides agree with TRBD1. The J segment lost 9 bases and the V segment lost 7 bases, leaving 6 bases of the junction unmatched. The CDR3 extends over 13 amino acids. The CDR3 coding sequence is TGTGCCAGCAACCGGGACAGTATTTCACCCCTCCACTTT. Its translation: CASNRDSISPLHF.

The rearrangement links TRBV5-1 to TRBJ2-2; no reliable D call. Germline CDR1 is SGHRS and CDR2 is YFSETQ. V lost 0 bases and J 0 bases, leaving 9 bases between the germline ends. The CDR3 spans 16 residues. CDR3 DNA sequence: TGCGCCAGCAGCTTGGTGGGCAGAGCGAACACCGGGGAGCTGTTTTTT. Its protein product is CASSLVGRANTGELFF.

This clonotype has a count of ten or more. V and J are TRBV7-8 and TRBJ2-7, with D maybe TRBD1 (6 bases). Trimming removed 0 bases at V and 2 bases at J, with 11 bases between. CDR3 size: 15 residues. Per germline, CDR1 SGHVS and CDR2 FQNEAQ. The CDR3 bases are TGTGCCAGCAGCTTAGCCGGGACAAATACCTACGAGCAGTACTTC. This codes for CASSLAGTNTYEQYF. The whole variable domain, filled in from reference TRBV7-8 and TRBJ2-7, reads GAGVSQSPRYKVAKRGQDVALRCDPISGHVSLFWYQQALGQGPEFLTYFQNEAQLDKSGLPSDRFFAERPEGSVSTLKIQRTQQEDSAVYLCASSLAGTNTYEQYFGPGTRLTVT.

Only a few counts were recorded for this clonotype. The chain combines TRBV7-2 with TRBJ2-7, with 11 bases matching TRBD2. With 0 bases clipped from V and 3 bases from J, the junction kept 7 bases outside the gene matches. This CDR3 has 17 amino acids. Germline V gene data show CDR1 as SGHTA and CDR2 as FQGNSA. CDR3 coding DNA: TGTGCCAGCAGCTTAGCGTTGTTGACTAGCGGGATCTACGAGCAGTACTTC. It translates to CASSLALLTSGIYEQYF.

There are many counts of this clonotype. The rearrangement joins TRBV14 to TRBJ2-3, with 9 positions matching TRBD1. The CDR3 is 15 residues long. Germline CDR1 SGHDN, CDR2 FVKESK. The J segment lost 2 bases and the V segment lost 5 bases, leaving 5 bases of the junction unmatched. The CDR3 spells CASSLTGGYTDTQYF. CDR3 nucleotides: TGTGCCAGCAGCTTAACAGGGGGCTACACAGATACGCAGTATTTT.

This sequence joins TRBV5-1 and TRBJ2-2; 8 bases are a match to TRBD2. With V trimmed by 4 bases and J by 7 bases, 12 bases remained unmatched. This CDR3 spans 16 amino acids. Germline V gene data show CDR1 as SGHRS and CDR2 as YFSETQ. In DNA form, the CDR3 reads TGCGCCAGCAGCCCGAGCGGGAGAAGTATGGGCGGGGAGCTGTTTTTT. Translating gives CASSPSGRSMGGELFF.

This clonotype was detected ten times or more. The rearrangement links TRBV29-1 to TRBJ2-7, with D hard to call. Germline V CDR1 and CDR2: SQVTM, ANQGSEA. This CDR3 is 11 amino acids long. V gave up 4 bases and J gave up 0 bases, with 4 bases separating them. The CDR3 DNA reads as TGCAGCGTTGTCTACTCCTACGAGCAGTACTTC. As protein: CSVVYSYEQYF.

The rearrangement links TRBV10-3 to TRBJ2-6, with D perhaps matching TRBD1 (6 bases). The CDR3 contains 17 residues. Germline V gene lookup returns CDR1 ENHRY and CDR2 SYGVKD. Trimming left V 3 bases short and J 2 bases short, with 14 bases between. CDR3 loop: CAISDSQGNTGANVLTF. The CDR3 DNA sequence: TGTGCCATCAGTGATTCACAGGGAAACACTGGGGCCAACGTCCTGACTTTC.

This clonotype was observed a handful of times. The rearrangement links TRBV20-1 to TRBJ2-3; 7 bases line up with TRBD2. Germline-derived CDR1 and CDR2 are DFQATT and SNEGSKA (reference sequence). The CDR3 has 11 amino acids. After removal of 5 bases from V and 9 bases from J, the junction contained 5 bases not matched to a gene. The DNA of the CDR3 is TGCAGTGCTCGGACCGGGGGGACGCAGTATTTT. Its translation: CSARTGGTQYF.

This clonotype was observed a handful of times. The gene calls are TRBV7-2 and TRBJ2-4; D is ambiguous. This CDR3 comprises 14 residues. Looked up from germline, CDR1 is SGHTA and CDR2 is FQGNSA. V lost 4 bases, J lost 8 bases, and 15 bases lay in between. This CDR3 reads CASSSRFTEDIQYF. For the CDR3, the DNA is TGTGCCAGCAGCTCGAGATTTACAGAGGACATTCAGTACTTC.

V and J are TRBV5-1 and TRBJ2-5; tentative D call: TRBD2 (6 bases). The germline V and J ends were trimmed by 3 bases and 9 bases, with 15 bases remaining between them. CDR1 and CDR2 from the germline V gene are SGHRS and YFSETQ. The CDR3 loop spans 13 amino acids. In DNA form, the CDR3 reads TGCGCCAGCAGCTCCCAAGGCGGGGACCCCCAGTACTTC. As protein: CASSSQGGDPQYF.

The V and J genes are TRBV4-3 and TRBJ2-1; the D gene is possibly TRBD1 (6 bases). The length of the CDR3 is 14 residues. V gave up 3 bases and J gave up 7 bases, with 13 bases separating them. CDR1 and CDR2 from the germline V gene are LGHNA and YSLEER. The CDR3 DNA reads TGCGCCAGCAGCCAGGTGCTGGACAGAAATGAGCAGTTCTTC. Its translation: CASSQVLDRNEQFF.

The chain combines TRBV5-1 with TRBJ2-2, with no clear D. The length of the CDR3 is 13 residues. V was shortened by 0 bases and J by 6 bases, with 6 bases between the two germline ends. Germline CDR1 reads SGHRS; CDR2 reads YFSETQ. In DNA, the CDR3 is TGCGCCAGCAGCTTGGTATGGGCCGGGGAGCTGTTTTTT. Translating it yields CASSLVWAGELFF.

This chain joins TRBV10-1 and TRBJ2-1, with 8 nucleotides matching TRBD2. The trim removed 5 bases at V and 9 bases at J, leaving 6 bases unmatched. CDR1 is WNHNN and CDR2 is SYGVQD in the germline V gene (reference sequence). The CDR3 runs 13 residues. DNA for the CDR3: TGCGCCAGCAGTCCTTTAGCGGGAAGTGAGCAGTTCTTC. Protein product: CASSPLAGSEQFF.